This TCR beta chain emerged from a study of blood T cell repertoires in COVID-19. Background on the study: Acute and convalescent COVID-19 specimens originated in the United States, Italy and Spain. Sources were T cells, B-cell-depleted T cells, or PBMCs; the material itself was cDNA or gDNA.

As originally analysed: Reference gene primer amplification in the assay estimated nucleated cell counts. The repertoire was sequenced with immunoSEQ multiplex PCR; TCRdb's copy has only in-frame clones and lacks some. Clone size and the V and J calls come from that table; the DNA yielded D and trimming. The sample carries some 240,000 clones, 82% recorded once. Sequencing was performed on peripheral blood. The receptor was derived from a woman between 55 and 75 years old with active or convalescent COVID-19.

CDR3: CASSETRGTNEKLFF. The DNA of the CDR3 is TGTGCCAGCAGTGAAACAAGGGGGACGAATGAAAAACTGTTTTTT. The V and J genes are TRBV25-1 and TRBJ1-4; D may be TRBD1 (6 bases). Germline CDR1 is MGHDK and CDR2 is SYGVNS. Trimming took 2 bases from V and 5 from J, leaving 12 bases between them. The CDR3 has 15 amino acids.